This T cell receptor (beta chain) was obtained from a study of cytomegalovirus exposure and HLA in healthy donors. The donors were members of the validation cohort comprising approximately 120 subjects, separate from the roughly 650-subject first cohort. The CDR3 is made up of 15 amino acids. CDR1 LNHDA and CDR2 SQIVND come from the germline V gene (reference sequence). V dropped 5 bases and J dropped 4 bases, with 17 bases sitting between them. Profiling relied on immunoSEQ multiplex PCR, and the TCRdb table lists in-frame clones only, not all of them. This sample has over 200,000 clones, with around 86% found just once. As for this clone: Its antigen is not identified.

Study-wide points: It was reported that the classifier diagnosed cytomegalovirus status with high specificity and sensitivity in both the original and validation cohorts. For most TCR sequences rarity was the rule, although some public TCRs occurred in many donors.

This chain uses TRBV19 with TRBJ1-2; the D gene is possibly TRBD1 (5 bases). The sequenced sample was PBMCs. This TCR came from a woman under 30 in good health and CMV-seropositive. CDR3 sequence reads: CASSAEQVLGYGYTF. The CDR3 nucleotides are TGTGCCAGTAGTGCGGAACAGGTCTTGGGCTATGGCTACACCTTC.